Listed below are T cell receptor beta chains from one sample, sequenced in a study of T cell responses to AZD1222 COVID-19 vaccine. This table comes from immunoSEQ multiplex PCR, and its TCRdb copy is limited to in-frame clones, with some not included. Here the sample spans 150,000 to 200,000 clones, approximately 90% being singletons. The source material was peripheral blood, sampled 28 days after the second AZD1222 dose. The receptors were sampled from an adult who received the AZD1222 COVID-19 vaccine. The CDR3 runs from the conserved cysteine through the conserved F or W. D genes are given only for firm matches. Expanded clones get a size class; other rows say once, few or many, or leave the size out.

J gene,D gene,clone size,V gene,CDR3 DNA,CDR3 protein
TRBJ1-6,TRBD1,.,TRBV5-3,TGTGCCAGAAGCTTGTGGACAGGGAGGACGGGTAGTTCACCCCTCCACTTT,CARSLWTGRTGSSPLHF
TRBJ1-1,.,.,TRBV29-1,TGCAGCGTTTCGGGACACCCCAACACTGAAGCTTTCTTT,CSVSGHPNTEAFF
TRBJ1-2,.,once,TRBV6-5,TGTGCCAGCAGTCGGACGCAGGGGAACTATGGCTACACCTTC,CASSRTQGNYGYTF
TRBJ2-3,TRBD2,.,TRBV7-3,TGTGCCAGCAGCCCGCTAGCGGGCCTATTGGGAGATACGCAGTATTTT,CASSPLAGLLGDTQYF
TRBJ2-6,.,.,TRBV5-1,TGCGCCAGCAGCTTGAGTCACTCTGGGGCCAACGTCCTGACTTTC,CASSLSHSGANVLTF
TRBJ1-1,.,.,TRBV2,TGTGCCAGCAGTTACAGGCCCGGGACCGCTGAAGCTTTCTTT,CASSYRPGTAEAFF
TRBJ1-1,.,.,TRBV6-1,TGTGCCAGCAGTGAGAACCCCGGGGTCACTGAAGCTTTCTTT,CASSENPGVTEAFF
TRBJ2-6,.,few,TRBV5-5,TGTGCCAGCAGCGATCGTGCCTCTGGGGCCAACGTCCTGACTTTC,CASSDRASGANVLTF
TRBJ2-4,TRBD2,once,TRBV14,TGTGCCAGCAGCCGCTCGGGGGGGTTAGCCAAAAACATTCAGTACTTC,CASSRSGGLAKNIQYF
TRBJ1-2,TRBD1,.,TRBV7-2,TGTGCCAGCAGCTTAGGCCCAGGGGGCGGGGTAGGGGCCCATGGCTACACCTTC,CASSLGPGGGVGAHGYTF
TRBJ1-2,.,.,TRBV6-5,TGTGCCAGCAGTTACTCTTTGGATCAGTATGGCTACACCTTC,CASSYSLDQYGYTF
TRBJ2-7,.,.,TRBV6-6,TGTGCCAGCAGTTACTCTGGAGGGGGCCACGAGCAGTACTTC,CASSYSGGGHEQYF